This paragraph covers one TCR beta chain sequence. Antigen specificity is unknown. Terminally differentiated effector memory CD45RA+ cells were excluded by CCR7 positive selection of CD45RO-negative cells. Some clones are missing from TCRdb's copy, which holds only in-frame ones; the method was immunoSEQ multiplex PCR. This table holds roughly 2 million clones, about 95% found once. This sample stems from a study of shared clonotypes between healthy human individuals. Study-level findings and limits: Among the subsets, naive ones generally showed larger estimated richness than memory ones.

Germline lookup yields CDR1 LGHNA and CDR2 YNFKEQ. This CDR3 is 12 amino acids long. Between the trimmed V and J ends, which lost 5 bases and 7 bases, there was a span of 11 bases. The source material was naive CD8+ T cells sorted from blood. The rearrangement links TRBV4-2 to TRBJ1-1; no definite D call. This sequence was found in a man aged 18 to 30 in good health. The CDR3 spells CASSSMGGEAFF. The CDR3 DNA reads TGTGCCAGCAGCTCTATGGGAGGTGAAGCTTTCTTT.